One and the same sample provided the 3 T cell receptor beta chains below, sequenced in a study of blood T cell repertoires in COVID-19. Data came from immunoSEQ multiplex PCR; TCRdb stores just in-frame clones and leaves some out. Of 80,000 to 95,000 clones listed, just over 85% are singletons. Sequenced sample: peripheral blood. The receptors were sampled from an elderly woman in a cohort sampled during active or convalescent COVID-19.

The genes are TRBV10-1 and TRBJ2-3, with 10 bases identical to TRBD1. The CDR3 spans 17 residues. V dropped 0 bases and J dropped 4; count of bases not matched to a gene: 7. The germline V gene has CDR1 WNHNN and CDR2 SYGVQD (reference sequence). DNA for the CDR3: TGCGCCAGCAGTGAGTCCCGGACAGGGGGGCTCGCAGATACGCAGTATTTT. This codes for CASSESRTGGLADTQYF.

This clone was counted a few times. The chain recombines TRBV19 with TRBJ2-7; maybe TRBD2 (6 bases). V lost 8 bases and J lost 4, with 9 bases in between. Germline values: CDR1 LNHDA, CDR2 SQIVND (reference sequence). The CDR3 is made up of 11 amino acids. The CDR3 DNA sequence: TGTGCCAGTTCTAGCGATTACGAGCAGTACTTC. Encoded protein: CASSSDYEQYF.

V and J are TRBV12-3 or TRBV12-4 and TRBJ2-1; D uncertain. V lost 7 bases to trimming and J lost 0 bases, with 7 bases between them. The CDR3 runs 13 residues. The CDR3 spells CASNPSSYNEQFF. DNA of the CDR3: TGTGCCAGCAATCCTAGCTCCTACAATGAGCAGTTCTTC.